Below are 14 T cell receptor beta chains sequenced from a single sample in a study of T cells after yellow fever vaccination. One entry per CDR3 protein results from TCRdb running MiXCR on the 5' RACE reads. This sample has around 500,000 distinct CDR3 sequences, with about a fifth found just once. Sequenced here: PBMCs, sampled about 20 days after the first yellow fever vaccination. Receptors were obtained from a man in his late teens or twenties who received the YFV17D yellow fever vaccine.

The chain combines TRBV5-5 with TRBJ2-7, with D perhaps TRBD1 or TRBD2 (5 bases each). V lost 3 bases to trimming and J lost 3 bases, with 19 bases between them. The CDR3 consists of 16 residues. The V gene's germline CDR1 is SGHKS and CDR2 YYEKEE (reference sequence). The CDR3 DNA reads TGTGCCAGCAGCTCGGGACCCACGGACGGAGGCTACGAGCAGTACGTC. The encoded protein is CASSSGPTDGGYEQYV.

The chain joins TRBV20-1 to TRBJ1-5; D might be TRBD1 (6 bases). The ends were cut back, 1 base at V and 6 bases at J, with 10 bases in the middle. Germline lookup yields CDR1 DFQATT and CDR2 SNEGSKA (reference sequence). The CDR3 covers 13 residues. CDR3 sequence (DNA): TGCAGTGCTAGAGGGACAGCCTCTCAGCCCCAGCATTTT. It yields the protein CSARGTASQPQHF.

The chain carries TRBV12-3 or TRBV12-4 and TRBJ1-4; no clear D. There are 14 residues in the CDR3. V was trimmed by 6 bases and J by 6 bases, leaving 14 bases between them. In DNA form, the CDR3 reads TGTGCCAGCAGCCGCAACCTAGGTTATGAAAAACTGTTTTTT. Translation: CASSRNLGYEKLFF.

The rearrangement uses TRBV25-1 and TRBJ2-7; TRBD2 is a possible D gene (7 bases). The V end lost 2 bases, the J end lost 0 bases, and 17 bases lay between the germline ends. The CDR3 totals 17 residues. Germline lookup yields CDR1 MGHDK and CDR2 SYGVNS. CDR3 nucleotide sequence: TGTGCCAGCAGTGAACGCAAAGGGGGGGTGTCCTCCTACGAGCAGTACTTC. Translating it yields CASSERKGGVSSYEQYF.

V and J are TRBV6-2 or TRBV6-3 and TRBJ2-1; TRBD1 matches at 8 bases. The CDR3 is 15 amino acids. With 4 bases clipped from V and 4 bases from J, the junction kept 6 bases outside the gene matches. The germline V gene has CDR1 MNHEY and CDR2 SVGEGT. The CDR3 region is CASSSQGAGYNEQFF. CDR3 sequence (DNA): TGTGCCAGCAGTTCTCAGGGGGCAGGGTACAATGAGCAGTTCTTC.

In DNA, the CDR3 is TGCGCCAGCAGCTTGGGAGGACAGGGTAACCAAGAGACCCAGTACTTC. Translation gives CASSLGGQGNQETQYF. The chain has TRBV5-1 and TRBJ2-5; TRBD1 aligns across 8 bases. Germline CDR1 reads SGHRS; CDR2 reads YFSETQ. This CDR3 is built from 16 residues. J was trimmed by 0 bases and V by 0 bases; bases with no gene match: 4.

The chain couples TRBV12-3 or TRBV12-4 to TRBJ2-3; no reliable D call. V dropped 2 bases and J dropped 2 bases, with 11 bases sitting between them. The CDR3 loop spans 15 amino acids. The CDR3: CASSLNGQHTDTQYF. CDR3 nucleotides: TGTGCCAGCAGTTTAAATGGGCAGCACACAGATACGCAGTATTTT.

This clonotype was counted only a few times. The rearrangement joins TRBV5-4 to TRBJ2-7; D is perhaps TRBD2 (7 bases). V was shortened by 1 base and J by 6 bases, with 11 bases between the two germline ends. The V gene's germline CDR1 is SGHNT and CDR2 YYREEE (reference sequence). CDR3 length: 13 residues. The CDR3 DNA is TGTGCCAGCAGCTTGCGGGGGGCGGCCGAGCAGTACTTC. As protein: CASSLRGAAEQYF. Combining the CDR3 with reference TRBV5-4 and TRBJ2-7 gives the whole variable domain ETGVTQSPTHLIKTRGQQVTLRCSSQSGHNTVSWYQQALGQGPQFIFQYYREEENGRGNFPPRFSGLQFPNYSSELNVNALELDDSALYLCASSLRGAAEQYFGPGTRLTVT.

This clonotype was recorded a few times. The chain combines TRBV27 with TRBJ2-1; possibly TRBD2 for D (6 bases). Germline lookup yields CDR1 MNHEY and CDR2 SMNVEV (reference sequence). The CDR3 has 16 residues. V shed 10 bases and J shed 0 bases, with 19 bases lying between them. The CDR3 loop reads CATASFAGSSYNEQFF. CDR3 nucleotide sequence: TGTGCCACCGCCTCGTTTGCGGGGAGCTCCTACAATGAGCAGTTCTTC.

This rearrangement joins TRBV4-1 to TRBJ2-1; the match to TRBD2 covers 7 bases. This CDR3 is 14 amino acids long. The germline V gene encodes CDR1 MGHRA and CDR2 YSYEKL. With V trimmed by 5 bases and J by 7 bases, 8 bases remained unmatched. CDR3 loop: CASSGGGSWNEQFF. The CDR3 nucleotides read TGCGCCAGCAGCGGCGGGGGTTCTTGGAATGAGCAGTTCTTC.

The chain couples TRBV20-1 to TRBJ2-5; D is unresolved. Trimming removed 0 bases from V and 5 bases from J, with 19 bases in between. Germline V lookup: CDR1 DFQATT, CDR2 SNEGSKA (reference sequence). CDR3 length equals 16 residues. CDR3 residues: CSAREGPNWTRETQYF. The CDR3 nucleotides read TGCAGTGCTAGAGAAGGGCCAAATTGGACCAGGGAGACCCAGTACTTC.

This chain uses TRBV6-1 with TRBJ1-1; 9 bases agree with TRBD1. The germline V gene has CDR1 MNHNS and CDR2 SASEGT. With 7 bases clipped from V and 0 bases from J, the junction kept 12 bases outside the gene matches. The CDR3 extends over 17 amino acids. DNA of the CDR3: TGTGCCAGCAACCAAATAAGGGGGACAGGGCTGAACACTGAAGCTTTCTTT. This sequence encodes CASNQIRGTGLNTEAFF.

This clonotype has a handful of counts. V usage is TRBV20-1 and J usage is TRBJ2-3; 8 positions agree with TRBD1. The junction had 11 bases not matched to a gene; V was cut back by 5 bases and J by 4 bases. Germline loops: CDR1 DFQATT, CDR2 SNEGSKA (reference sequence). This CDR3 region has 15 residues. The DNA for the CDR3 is TGCAGTGCTCCGGACAGGGAAGAGCCCGCAGATACGCAGTATTTT. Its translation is CSAPDREEPADTQYF.

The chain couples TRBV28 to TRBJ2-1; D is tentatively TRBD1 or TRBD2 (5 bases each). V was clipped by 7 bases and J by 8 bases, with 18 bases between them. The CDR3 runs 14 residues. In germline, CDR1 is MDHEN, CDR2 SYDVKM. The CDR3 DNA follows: TGTGCCAGCAACCCGGGCCAATTGGGGGATGAGCAGTTCTTC. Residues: CASNPGQLGDEQFF.